This T cell receptor (beta chain) was observed in a study of T cell changes during pregnancy in multiple sclerosis. Trimming took 7 bases from V and 2 from J, leaving 20 bases between them. Looked up from germline, CDR1 is SGHTA and CDR2 is FQGNSA. The length of the CDR3 is 16 residues. TCRdb's copy holds only in-frame clones and misses some; the assay was immunoSEQ multiplex PCR. The table includes roughly 40,000 clones, about 85% detected once. The chain recombines TRBV7-2 with TRBJ2-5, with D maybe TRBD2 (7 bases). Specimen: CD4+ T cells from peripheral blood mononuclear cells, collected after pregnancy. The receptor was isolated from a female donor with multiple sclerosis, enrolled in a pregnancy study. The CDR3 coding sequence is TGTGCCAGCATCCCCGTTGGGGGGGCTGGGCAAGAGACCCAGTACTTC. Translation gives CASIPVGGAGQETQYF.